Presented here are 3 T cell receptor beta chains from one specimen sequenced in a study of T cell repertoires and HLA-DP antigens. The method was immunoSEQ multiplex PCR; TCRdb's version includes in-frame clones alone and lacks a portion of them. The data contain over 100,000 clones, roughly 92% of them singletons. No antigen has been identified for these receptors. The sample consisted of CD4+ T cells from PBMCs. Receptors were obtained from a woman aged 18-29 years in good health and CMV-seronegative.

The chain recombines TRBV2 with TRBJ1-3, with no clear D. V gave up 2 bases and J gave up 0 bases, with 11 bases separating them. The germline V gene encodes CDR1 SNHLY and CDR2 FYNNEI. The CDR3 spans 16 residues. As DNA, the CDR3 is TGTGCCAGCAGTGAAAGGTATCTTTACTCTGGAAACACCATATATTTT. It specifies CASSERYLYSGNTIYF.

V gene TRBV7-8 combines with J gene TRBJ2-1, with D perhaps matching TRBD2 (6 bases). CDR3 length: 16 amino acids. V was cut by 8 bases and J by 6 bases, with 23 bases left in between. Germline V CDR1 and CDR2: SGHVS, FQNEAQ. The CDR3 DNA is TGTGCCAGCGTGAACGGGCGCGCGGGATGGAGCAATGAGCAGTTCTTC. Amino acid sequence: CASVNGRAGWSNEQFF.

The gene calls are TRBV6-5 and TRBJ2-1; unclear D gene. Trimming took 5 bases from V and 7 from J, leaving 9 bases between them. The CDR3 runs to 12 residues. CDR1 and CDR2 (germline): MNHEY, SVGAGI. DNA of the CDR3: TGTGCCAGCAGTCCCGGTCGGAATGAGCAGTTCTTC. Translation gives CASSPGRNEQFF.